The 29 T cell receptor beta chains in this list originate from one sample, sequenced in a study of blood T cell repertoires in COVID-19. TCRdb's table, derived via immunoSEQ multiplex PCR, lists solely in-frame clones and lacks some. The sample gives fewer than 200,000 clones, about nine tenths of which show up once; roughly 9% is in the top ten. Sequencing was carried out using PBMCs or T cells enriched from blood (not recorded which). The receptor source for this set is a young woman who had recovered from COVID-19.

This chain connects TRBV7-2 to TRBJ2-1; maybe TRBD2 (5 bases). Germline V lookup: CDR1 SGHTA, CDR2 FQGNSA. V shed 2 bases and J shed 8 bases, with 7 bases lying between them. This CDR3 is 12 amino acids long. This chain's CDR3 is CASSLYGDEQFF. The CDR3 nucleotides are TGTGCCAGCAGCTTATACGGGGATGAGCAGTTCTTC.

The CDR3 region is CSVDLAGQGNEQFF. The CDR3 DNA is TGCAGCGTTGATCTTGCAGGGCAGGGCAATGAGCAGTTCTTC. J is TRBJ2-1 and V is TRBV29-1; TRBD1 is a possible D gene (5 bases). The ends were cut back, 3 bases at V and 6 bases at J, with 15 bases in the middle. Germline CDR1 reads SQVTM; CDR2 reads ANQGSEA. The CDR3 totals 14 residues.

The chain carries TRBV24-1 and TRBJ1-2; a possible D gene is TRBD1 (6 bases). The ends were cut back, 5 bases at V and 3 bases at J, with 12 bases in the middle. Germline V CDR1 and CDR2: KGHDR, SFDVKD. The CDR3 runs to 14 residues. The CDR3 coding sequence is TGTGCCACCAGTGCCCGGGACACCTACTATGGCTACACCTTC. This sequence encodes CATSARDTYYGYTF.

The gene calls are TRBV3-1 (or the pseudogene TRBV3-2) and TRBJ2-1, with unresolved D. The ends were cut back, 6 bases at V and 0 bases at J, with 18 bases in the middle. The CDR3 is 17 amino acids. Germline V CDR1 and CDR2: LGHDT, YNNKEL (reference sequence). The CDR3 reads CASSPLGWPSSYNEQFF. The CDR3 nucleotides are TGTGCCAGCAGTCCACTCGGGTGGCCCAGCTCCTACAATGAGCAGTTCTTC.

The J gene is TRBJ2-2, the V gene TRBV5-1, with 7 bases matching TRBD2. Germline assignment: CDR1 SGHRS and CDR2 YFSETQ. V was clipped by 4 bases and J by 3 bases; unmatched bases: 3. The CDR3 spans 14 residues. As DNA, the CDR3 is TGCGCCAGCAGCACTAGCGCGTACACCGGGGAGCTGTTTTTT. This codes for CASSTSAYTGELFF.

This chain connects TRBV6-5 to TRBJ2-4, with a weak D call TRBD2 (5 bases). Trimming removed 2 bases at V and 0 bases at J, with 5 bases between. The CDR3 is made up of 14 amino acids. Germline V CDR1 and CDR2: MNHEY, SVGAGI. The CDR3 sequence is CASSYGLAKNIQYF. The CDR3 DNA sequence: TGTGCCAGCAGTTACGGACTAGCCAAAAACATTCAGTACTTC.

The rearrangement joins TRBV6-1 to TRBJ1-5; no firm D call. There are 15 residues in the CDR3. The V and J ends lost 3 bases and 1 base respectively, with 10 bases between them. CDR1 and CDR2 from the germline V gene are MNHNS and SASEGT. CDR3 loop: CASSEIPGSNQPQHF. The CDR3 nucleotides read TGTGCCAGCAGTGAGATACCCGGGAGCAATCAGCCCCAGCATTTT.

This clone was found a few times. The chain joins TRBV29-1 to TRBJ1-3, with 10 bases fitting TRBD1. The CDR3 has 14 residues. Germline V CDR1 and CDR2: SQVTM, ANQGSEA. The ends lost 0 bases at V and 5 bases at J; junction bases unmatched: 1. The DNA for the CDR3 is TGCAGCGTTGAAGAGGGACAGGGGAGAAACACCATATATTTT. Translation: CSVEEGQGRNTIYF.

This chain connects TRBV5-4 to TRBJ2-3; 9 bases are a match to TRBD1. J was trimmed by 4 bases and V by 4 bases; bases with no gene match: 4. The CDR3 length is 14 residues. The germline gives CDR1 SGHNT, CDR2 YYREEE (reference sequence). Written as DNA, the CDR3 is TGTGCCAGCAGCAAGGGACAGGGCGCAGATACGCAGTATTTT. It encodes CASSKGQGADTQYF.

The chain couples TRBV3-1 (or the pseudogene TRBV3-2) to TRBJ1-2; unclear D gene. The CDR3 contains 15 residues. The V gene lost 1 base and the J gene lost 8 bases, with 17 bases spanning the gap. Germline CDR1 LGHDT, CDR2 YNNKEL (reference sequence). This chain's CDR3 is CASSQALGHPGGYTF. The CDR3 DNA follows: TGTGCCAGCAGCCAAGCCCTGGGTCACCCGGGGGGCTACACCTTC.

CDR3 sequence (DNA): TGTGCCAGCAGCTGGGACAGTAGCAATCAGCCCCAGCATTTT. Its protein is CASSWDSSNQPQHF. J is TRBJ1-5 and V is TRBV6-2 or TRBV6-3; 7 bases match TRBD1. CDR3 length: 14 amino acids. CDR1 and CDR2 from the germline V gene are MNHEY and SVGEGT. V lost 6 bases to trimming and J lost 0 bases; unmatched junction nucleotides: 2.

In nucleotides, the CDR3 is TGTGCCAGCAGTCGGGTCCCTGCCCGGAGGACTAATGAAAAACTGTTTTTT. This translates into CASSRVPARRTNEKLFF. The rearrangement links TRBV4-2 to TRBJ1-4; D is undetermined. Trimming shortened V by 6 bases and J by 2 bases, and 19 bases separated the two germline ends. This CDR3 is built from 17 residues. Per the germline V gene, CDR1 is LGHNA and CDR2 is YNFKEQ.

The CDR3 DNA sequence: TGTGCCAGCAGTTTCTCGGGAGATACGCAGTATTTT. Translated: CASSFSGDTQYF. The chain uses TRBV27 and TRBJ2-3; D is uncertain. Looked up from germline, CDR1 is MNHEY and CDR2 is SMNVEV (reference sequence). V was cut by 3 bases and J by 5 bases, with 6 bases left in between. The CDR3 contains 12 residues.

The CDR3: CAISQTDNNSPLHF. CDR3 nucleotide sequence: TGTGCCATCAGTCAGACAGATAATAATTCACCCCTCCACTTT. The chain uses TRBV10-3 and TRBJ1-6, with D possibly being TRBD1 (5 bases). The CDR3 has 14 residues. CDR1 is ENHRY and CDR2 is SYGVKD in the germline V gene. Trimming pared 5 bases from V and 5 bases from J, leaving 10 bases between.

Of note for this clone: Other nucleotide sequences in the sample specify the same CDR3. This chain links TRBV29-1 with TRBJ1-3, with unresolved D. CDR3 length: 11 amino acids. The germline CDR1 and CDR2 sequences are SQVTM and ANQGSEA. V was clipped by 5 bases and J by 1 base, with 3 bases between them. The DNA for the CDR3 is TGCAGCGTTCTGTCTGGAAACACCATATATTTT. The encoded protein is CSVLSGNTIYF.

This chain uses TRBV28 with TRBJ1-5; the D gene is possibly TRBD1 (6 bases). The CDR3 spans 16 residues. Germline V gene sequence: CDR1 MDHEN, CDR2 SYDVKM. V lost 0 bases and J lost 3, with 12 bases in between. The chain's CDR3 is CASSLWSQGYNQPQHF. The CDR3 region has the DNA TGTGCCAGCAGTTTATGGAGCCAGGGGTACAATCAGCCCCAGCATTTT.

The chain carries TRBV5-1 and TRBJ2-3; the D gene is possibly TRBD1 (6 bases). The CDR3 is 15 residues long. Trimming cost V 2 bases and J 2 bases, with 12 bases left between them. In germline, CDR1 is SGHRS, CDR2 YFSETQ. CDR3 in amino acids: CASSLYGGFTDTQYF. CDR3 sequence (DNA): TGCGCCAGCAGCTTATATGGGGGCTTCACAGATACGCAGTATTTT. Full variable domain (missing parts from reference TRBV5-1 and TRBJ2-3): KAGVTQTPRYLIKTRGQQVTLSCSPISGHRSVSWYQQTPGQGLQFLFEYFSETQRNKGNFPGRFSGRQFSNSRSEMNVSTLELGDSALYLCASSLYGGFTDTQYFGPGTRLTVL.

The chain recombines TRBV11-2 with TRBJ1-1; D may be TRBD1 (5 bases). The CDR3 is made up of 12 amino acids. Germline V gives CDR1 SGHAT, CDR2 FQNNGV. The germline V and J ends were trimmed by 3 bases and 11 bases, with 13 bases remaining between them. CDR3 protein: CASSLDRQWAFF. In DNA, the CDR3 is TGTGCCAGCAGCTTGGATAGACAGTGGGCTTTCTTT.

In DNA, the CDR3 is TGCGCCAGCAGCCTCCGGAGATCGAACACTGAAGCTTTCTTT. Its translation is CASSLRRSNTEAFF. This rearrangement joins TRBV5-1 to TRBJ1-1; no definite D call. V lost 4 bases and J lost 1, with 11 bases in between. From germline, CDR1 is SGHRS and CDR2 YFSETQ. This CDR3 has 14 residues.

The chain employs TRBV30 and TRBJ2-5; TRBD1 is a possible D gene (6 bases). The CDR3 contains 13 residues. From germline, CDR1 is GTSNPN and CDR2 SVGIG (reference sequence). V was trimmed by 2 bases and J by 3 bases, leaving 10 bases between them. The CDR3 DNA sequence: TGTGCCTGGAGTCCGGCAGGGGAAGAGACCCAGTACTTC. Encoded protein: CAWSPAGEETQYF.

V is TRBV2 and J is TRBJ2-1; possible D gene TRBD2, 5 bases. This CDR3 contains 14 residues. Germline CDR1 and CDR2: SNHLY and FYNNEI. V was trimmed by 7 bases and J by 0 bases, leaving 10 bases between them. The CDR3 coding sequence is TGTGCCAGCAAAGAGGGCTCCTCCTACAATGAGCAGTTCTTC. This sequence encodes CASKEGSSYNEQFF.

This clone was detected once. V gene TRBV4-1 combines with J gene TRBJ2-4; TRBD2 agrees at 12 bases. CDR1 MGHRA and CDR2 YSYEKL come from the germline V gene. The J segment lost 8 bases and the V segment lost 0 bases, leaving 5 bases of the junction unmatched. The CDR3 is made up of 16 amino acids. CDR3 nucleotides: TGCGCCAGCAGCCAAGACCCCAGACTAGCGGGGGACATTCAGTACTTC. Amino acids: CASSQDPRLAGDIQYF.

The chain recombines TRBV19 with TRBJ1-4, with D unresolved. Germline CDR1 and CDR2: LNHDA and SQIVND (reference sequence). CDR3 length equals 18 residues. V lost 5 bases, J lost 3 bases, and 22 bases lay in between. CDR3 region: CASSPGGPRRRANEKLFF. CDR3 nucleotide sequence: TGTGCCAGTAGTCCGGGAGGTCCCAGGCGCCGGGCTAATGAAAAACTGTTTTTT.

This clone is categorized as medium-sized. The chain carries TRBV28 and TRBJ2-3; weak D call: TRBD1 (5 bases). Germline V gene lookup returns CDR1 MDHEN and CDR2 SYDVKM. The CDR3 contains 16 residues. The V and J ends lost 3 bases and 0 bases respectively, with 13 bases between them. The CDR3 DNA sequence: TGTGCCAGCAGTTTGGTGGGGCGGCTTAGCACAGATACGCAGTATTTT. The encoded protein is CASSLVGRLSTDTQYF.

V gene TRBV19 combines with J gene TRBJ1-2; possible D gene TRBD1, 6 bases. Germline CDR1 LNHDA, CDR2 SQIVND (reference sequence). The germline V and J ends were trimmed by 4 bases and 3 bases, with 18 bases remaining between them. The length of the CDR3 is 16 residues. In DNA, the CDR3 is TGTGCCAGTAGTACCCTTTTACAGGGACGGGACTATGGCTACACCTTC. It is translated as CASSTLLQGRDYGYTF.

The chain couples TRBV5-5 to TRBJ2-1; 7 bases fit TRBD1. CDR3 length: 13 amino acids. Germline V gene lookup returns CDR1 SGHKS and CDR2 YYEKEE (reference sequence). Trimming removed 7 bases from V and 10 bases from J; junction bases left unmatched: 11. The CDR3 bases are TGTGCCAGCGGGACAGAGGGTTGGTCGGAGCAGTTCTTC. It yields the protein CASGTEGWSEQFF.

The CDR3 protein is CASSLDLTSNYGYTF. CDR3 DNA sequence: TGTGCCAGCAGCTTAGATCTGACTAGTAACTATGGCTACACCTTC. V is TRBV11-2 and J is TRBJ1-2; no firm D call. The length of the CDR3 is 15 residues. The germline V and J ends were trimmed by 0 bases and 1 base, with 9 bases remaining between them. Germline values: CDR1 SGHAT, CDR2 FQNNGV.

The genes are TRBV6-6 and TRBJ2-7; 8 nucleotides align to TRBD2. V lost 10 bases and J lost 3; bases outside the gene matches: 8. Germline assignment: CDR1 MNHNY and CDR2 SVGAGI (reference sequence). The CDR3 length is 13 residues. The CDR3: CATFGRDNYEQYF. CDR3 sequence (DNA): TGTGCCACCTTCGGGAGGGACAACTACGAGCAGTACTTC.

The chain has TRBV11-3 and TRBJ2-1, with TRBD2 identical over 8 bases. Germline lookup yields CDR1 SGHNT and CDR2 YENEEA. The CDR3 has 15 residues. J gave up 2 bases and V 6 bases, and 6 bases lay outside the gene matches. CDR3 coding DNA: TGTGCCAGCAGTCTTAGCGGGACTACCTACAATGAGCAGTTCTTC. This translates into CASSLSGTTYNEQFF.